This T cell receptor (beta chain) derives from a study of a mutant IDH1 vaccine in newly diagnosed glioma. As for the study in general: The start of vaccination came 4-6 weeks after radiotherapy alone, or with temozolomide cycles. The study, taken as a whole, reports: Seemingly, top peripheral T cell clonotype changes bore no relation to pseudoprogression.

The protocol was immunoSEQ multiplex PCR, while the TCRdb copy is restricted to in-frame clones and leaves out a portion. Of fewer than 45,000 clones listed, 82% are singletons. V lost 5 bases and J lost 2; bases outside the gene matches: 2. CDR3 size: 14 residues. Germline V gene sequence: CDR1 SGHTA, CDR2 FQGNSA. A few counts support this clone. The antigen is unknown. Time point denoted: week 47, end of study. Every vaccine dose comprised 300 ug of mutant IDH1 20-mer peptide plus topical imiquimod. There were eight vaccinations for patients, given in weeks 1, 3, 5, 7, 11, 15, 19 and 23. Astrocytomas that were new, WHO grade 3 or 4, IDH1-mutant and ATRX-lost were present in the donors.

This TCR came from a man between 18 and 29 years old with glioma. Some clones in this sample may be carry-over from other donors' samples. This specimen was PBMCs, taken from a glioma patient whose treatment included an IDH1 peptide vaccine. This chain uses TRBV7-2 with TRBJ1-5; 8 bases align to TRBD1. CDR3 sequence: CASSPDRGNQPQHF. The CDR3 nucleotides read TGTGCCAGCAGCCCGGACAGGGGCAATCAGCCCCAGCATTTT. Filled out from reference TRBV7-2 and TRBJ1-5, the complete variable domain reads GAGVSQSPSNKVTEKGKDVELRCDPISGHTALYWYRQSLGQGLEFLIYFQGNSAPDKSGLPSDRFSAERTGGSVSTLTIQRTQQEDSAVYLCASSPDRGNQPQHFGDGTRLSIL.